This T cell receptor beta chain was sequenced for a study of blood T cell repertoires in COVID-19. Study information: COVID-19 samples from acute and convalescent phases originated in the United States, Italy and Spain. The cDNA or gDNA used as material had been derived from T cells, B-cell-depleted T cells, or PBMCs.

CDR3 length: 13 amino acids. Looked up from germline, CDR1 is SGHRS and CDR2 is YFSETQ. V shed 0 bases and J shed 4 bases, with 7 bases lying between them. All enrollees were roughly 18 to 90 years old and from approximately 25 US areas. Participant reports of clinical history set cohort assignment. The repertoire was sequenced with immunoSEQ multiplex PCR; TCRdb's copy has only in-frame clones and lacks some. The data contain under 500,000 clones, roughly nine tenths of them singletons. The TCR comes from a woman aged 18-29 years with acute COVID-19. The sequenced material came from PBMCs or T cells enriched from blood (not recorded which). The V and J genes are TRBV5-1 and TRBJ1-2; maybe TRBD1 (5 bases). In nucleotides, the CDR3 is TGCGCCAGCAGCTTGGTCCAGGGCTATGGCTACACCTTC. Translation: CASSLVQGYGYTF. The full variable domain, rest sourced from reference TRBV5-1 and TRBJ1-2, is KAGVTQTPRYLIKTRGQQVTLSCSPISGHRSVSWYQQTPGQGLQFLFEYFSETQRNKGNFPGRFSGRQFSNSRSEMNVSTLELGDSALYLCASSLVQGYGYTFGSGTRLTVV.